One and the same sample provided the 10 T cell receptor beta chains below, sequenced in a study of post-analysis software for immune sequencing data. Findings of the study overall: TRBV5-6, TRBV5-1 and TRBV20-1 belonged to a set of roughly 5 TRBV segments that were more frequent in patients than controls.

The antigens of these receptors remain unknown. Unique-molecular-identifier-tagged TCR beta cDNA libraries were used. TCRdb re-derived calls from the PCR reads in MiXCR, one entry per CDR3 protein. The sample contains 750,000 to 950,000 distinct CDR3 sequences, under 70% of which appear only once. The sample consisted of blood. These TCRs come from a girl between 10 and 17 years old with multiple sclerosis.

This clonotype was seen repeatedly, ten times or more. The chain uses TRBV7-2 and TRBJ1-5; D is ambiguous. Germline-derived CDR1 and CDR2 are SGHTA and FQGNSA. This CDR3 region has 13 residues. Trimming took off 4 bases at V and 0 bases at J, with 4 bases between the two ends. The CDR3 sequence is CASSSYSNQPQHF. The CDR3 DNA reads TGTGCCAGCAGCTCCTATAGCAATCAGCCCCAGCATTTT. Supplemented by reference TRBV7-2 and TRBJ1-5, the full variable domain reads GAGVSQSPSNKVTEKGKDVELRCDPISGHTALYWYRQSLGQGLEFLIYFQGNSAPDKSGLPSDRFSAERTGGSVSTLTIQRTQQEDSAVYLCASSSYSNQPQHFGDGTRLSIL.

The chain is built from TRBV7-9 and TRBJ2-7, with D perhaps TRBD1 or TRBD2 (5 bases each). The CDR3 totals 13 residues. V lost 5 bases and J lost 3, with 11 bases in between. Germline assignment: CDR1 SEHNR and CDR2 FQNEAQ (reference sequence). CDR3 coding DNA: TGTGCCAGCAGCATCGGGACGCTCTACGAGCAGTACTTC. Encoded protein: CASSIGTLYEQYF.

This clonotype was seen a handful of times. The chain recombines TRBV3-1 with TRBJ2-7; TRBD2 might be the D (6 bases). Germline V gene data show CDR1 as LGHDT and CDR2 as YNNKEL (reference sequence). The V gene lost 4 bases and the J gene lost 4 bases, with 14 bases spanning the gap. The CDR3 is made up of 14 amino acids. CDR3: CASSRVAETYEQYF. In nucleotides, the CDR3 is TGTGCCAGCAGCCGAGTAGCGGAGACTTACGAGCAGTACTTC.

Only one count was recorded for this clonotype. This may stem from a read error, because a much larger clone lies one nucleotide away. The chain uses TRBV29-1 and TRBJ2-6; TRBD1 matches at 8 bases. This CDR3 spans 16 amino acids. Germline loops: CDR1 SQVTM, CDR2 ANQGSEA. The CDR3 loop reads CSVRDRFSSGTNVLTF. CDR3 bases: TGCAGCGTGAGGGACAGGTTTTCGTCTGGGACCAACGTCCTGACTTTC.

CDR3 region: CASSDKLAGGYTDTQYF. CDR3 nucleotide sequence: TGTGCCAGCAGCGACAAGCTAGCGGGAGGTTACACAGATACGCAGTATTTT. The chain couples TRBV9 to TRBJ2-3; 11 nucleotides match TRBD2. The V segment lost 3 bases and the J segment 2 bases; nucleotides outside the gene matches: 8. CDR3 length equals 17 residues. The germline V gene encodes CDR1 SGDLS and CDR2 YYNGEE.

V gene TRBV7-6 combines with J gene TRBJ2-3; D is unclear. Per the germline V gene, CDR1 is SGHVS and CDR2 is FNYEAQ. The CDR3 sequence is 17 residues long. The V end lost 0 bases, the J end lost 3 bases, and 16 bases lay between the germline ends. CDR3 loop: CASSLAPSAAKTDTQYF. As DNA, the CDR3 is TGTGCCAGCAGCTTAGCCCCGTCGGCGGCTAAAACAGATACGCAGTATTTT.

DNA of the CDR3: TGTGCCAGCAGTCGGTGGCCGGGACAGACACCCTACGAGCAGTACTTC. It is translated as CASSRWPGQTPYEQYF. The genes are TRBV12-3 or TRBV12-4 and TRBJ2-7, with 7 positions matching TRBD1. After removal of 5 bases from V and 2 bases from J, the junction contained 12 bases not matched to a gene. The CDR3 consists of 16 residues.

The chain employs TRBV5-5 and TRBJ2-7; 15 nucleotides line up with TRBD2. The ends lost 4 bases at V and 5 bases at J; junction bases unmatched: 7. This CDR3 spans 16 amino acids. Germline-derived CDR1 and CDR2 are SGHKS and YYEKEE (reference sequence). For the CDR3, the DNA is TGTGCCAGCAGCGAGGGACTAGCGGGGGGCCAACACGAGCAGTACTTC. Its translation: CASSEGLAGGQHEQYF.

The chain recombines TRBV5-1 with TRBJ2-3, with 10 positions matching TRBD2. The germline gives CDR1 SGHRS, CDR2 YFSETQ. The CDR3 length is 16 residues. The V and J ends lost 4 bases and 4 bases, in that order; junction bases with no gene match: 9. The CDR3 is CASSLPSGRSADTQYF. The CDR3 DNA reads TGCGCCAGCAGCCTACCTAGCGGGAGATCGGCAGATACGCAGTATTTT.

This clonotype was detected only once. The chain joins TRBV12-3 or TRBV12-4 to TRBJ2-5, with 12 bases matching TRBD2. This CDR3 contains 18 residues. J gave up 3 bases and V 3 bases, and 11 bases lay outside the gene matches. In DNA, the CDR3 is TGTGCCAGCAGTTTCCTACTGAGACTAGCGGGAGTTAAAGAGACCCAGTACTTC. It codes for CASSFLLRLAGVKETQYF.